This note documents a single T cell receptor beta chain sequence. No antigen is known for it. V dropped 3 bases and J dropped 2 bases, with 17 bases sitting between them. Germline CDR1 is MGHRA and CDR2 is YSYEKL. The CDR3 runs to 16 residues. This entry comes from a study of siplizumab effects on memory and regulatory T cells. Findings and caveats of the study: There was no confirmation of the suppressive function of proliferating Tregs from siplizumab cultures.

Sequencing of each sample assayed roughly 9.8 x 10^4 TCR templates. Libraries were prepared by immunoSEQ multiplex PCR; TCRdb keeps only in-frame clonotypes and omits some of them. This table has tens of thousands of clones, 89% appearing once. What was sequenced was naive CD4+ T cells sorted from blood. The sequence was collected from a human donor in good health. The chain has TRBV4-1 and TRBJ2-7; a possible D gene is TRBD1 (6 bases). CDR3 DNA: TGCGCCAGCAGCCAGCTCGGACAGTCCCTGACCTACGAGCAGTACTTC. It translates to CASSQLGQSLTYEQYF.